These 17 T cell receptor beta chains share one sample of origin, sequenced in a study of blood T cell repertoires in COVID-19. The repertoire was sequenced with immunoSEQ multiplex PCR; TCRdb's copy has only in-frame clones and lacks some. The sample carries 280,000 or so clones, approximately 89% recorded once. Sequences were obtained from peripheral blood. The receptors were sampled from a woman in her fifties or sixties with acute or convalescent COVID-19.

The rearrangement uses TRBV5-1 and TRBJ1-1, with 9 bases lining up with TRBD1. V lost 3 bases, J lost 1 base, and 4 bases stayed unmatched. This CDR3 has 15 residues. Looked up from germline, CDR1 is SGHRS and CDR2 is YFSETQ. CDR3 nucleotide sequence: TGCGCCAGCAGCTCCATGGGACAGGGGAACACTGAAGCTTTCTTT. This gives the protein CASSSMGQGNTEAFF. The full variable domain, with the rest looked up from reference TRBV5-1 and TRBJ1-1, is KAGVTQTPRYLIKTRGQQVTLSCSPISGHRSVSWYQQTPGQGLQFLFEYFSETQRNKGNFPGRFSGRQFSNSRSEMNVSTLELGDSALYLCASSSMGQGNTEAFFGQGTRLTVV.

This chain connects TRBV6-5 to TRBJ2-5, with TRBD1 matching 8 bases. The CDR3 loop spans 14 amino acids. The junction had 5 bases not matched to a gene; V was cut back by 4 bases and J by 4 bases. Per the germline V gene, CDR1 is MNHEY and CDR2 is SVGAGI. For the CDR3, the DNA is TGTGCCAGCAGTTCTCAGGGGGCTGCAGAGACCCAGTACTTC. It yields the protein CASSSQGAAETQYF.

The rearrangement joins TRBV28 to TRBJ1-5; D is unresolved. The V and J ends lost 8 bases and 1 base respectively, with 21 bases between them. CDR3 length equals 17 residues. Germline V gene sequence: CDR1 MDHEN, CDR2 SYDVKM. The CDR3 sequence is CASRRRTSPGSNQPQHF. Here the CDR3 DNA reads TGTGCCAGCCGGAGAAGGACCTCGCCGGGGAGCAATCAGCCCCAGCATTTT.

The chain links TRBV6-2 or TRBV6-3 to TRBJ1-5; D possibly corresponds to TRBD1 (5 bases). V lost 0 bases, J lost 4 bases, and 10 bases lay in between. Germline loops: CDR1 MNHEY, CDR2 SVGEGT. The CDR3 is made up of 15 amino acids. In DNA, the CDR3 is TGTGCCAGCAGTTACTCTCGGGGGATGAATCAGCCCCAGCATTTT. Translated, it gives CASSYSRGMNQPQHF.

The chain has TRBV18 and TRBJ1-2, with 8 bases aligning to TRBD1. The CDR3 runs to 14 residues. V dropped 0 bases and J dropped 4; count of bases not matched to a gene: 1. Germline V gives CDR1 KGHSH, CDR2 LQKENI. Written as DNA, the CDR3 is TGTGCCAGCTCACCACCGCAGGGGGCCTATGGCTACACCTTC. It codes for CASSPPQGAYGYTF.

This clone has just a few counts. The sample holds other DNA sequences that translate to the same CDR3. The rearrangement links TRBV4-1 to TRBJ1-5; TRBD1 is a possible D gene (5 bases). This CDR3 comprises 15 residues. V was pared by 2 bases and J by 4 bases, with 12 bases between. The V gene's germline CDR1 is MGHRA and CDR2 YSYEKL. CDR3 in amino acids: CASSQIEQENQPQHF. CDR3 sequence (DNA): TGCGCCAGCAGCCAAATCGAACAGGAGAATCAGCCCCAGCATTTT.

This clone was detected only a few times. The chain recombines TRBV27 with TRBJ1-2; tentative D call: TRBD1 (5 bases). The ends were cut back, 5 bases at V and 4 bases at J, with 14 bases in the middle. Germline V gene data show CDR1 as MNHEY and CDR2 as SMNVEV (reference sequence). The CDR3 length is 14 residues. The CDR3 nucleotides are TGTGCCAGCAGTCTTTTTGGGGCAGCCTATGGCTACACCTTC. Translated: CASSLFGAAYGYTF.

V is TRBV6-2 or TRBV6-3 and J is TRBJ1-1, with D possibly TRBD1 on 6 matching bases. Trimming left V 4 bases short and J 5 bases short, with 17 bases between. The CDR3 runs to 15 residues. CDR1 and CDR2 (germline): MNHEY, SVGEGT. The CDR3 protein is CASSSQGPGGTEAFF. CDR3 nucleotide sequence: TGTGCCAGCAGTTCTCAGGGGCCAGGAGGAACTGAAGCTTTCTTT.

This clone was observed a handful of times. J is TRBJ2-1 and V is TRBV5-4; tentatively, D is TRBD2 (6 bases). The CDR3 sequence is 13 residues long. Germline V CDR1 and CDR2: SGHNT, YYREEE (reference sequence). V was cut by 2 bases and J by 5 bases, with 8 bases left in between. In nucleotides, the CDR3 is TGTGCCAGCAGCTTCGGGAGTCACAATGAGCAGTTCTTC. This translates into CASSFGSHNEQFF. Filled out from reference TRBV5-4 and TRBJ2-1, the complete variable domain reads ETGVTQSPTHLIKTRGQQVTLRCSSQSGHNTVSWYQQALGQGPQFIFQYYREEENGRGNFPPRFSGLQFPNYSSELNVNALELDDSALYLCASSFGSHNEQFFGPGTRLTVL.

V is TRBV28 and J is TRBJ1-6, with 10 bases identical to TRBD1. Trimming took 4 bases from V and 10 from J; bases not matched to a gene: 7. CDR1 and CDR2 from the germline V gene are MDHEN and SYDVKM. The CDR3 runs 15 residues. The CDR3 region has the DNA TGTGCCAGCAGTTCCCCCGGGACAGGGGCCTCACCCCTCCACTTT. Its protein product is CASSSPGTGASPLHF.

The chain recombines TRBV28 with TRBJ2-7, with a tentative D call TRBD1 (6 bases). CDR3 size: 14 residues. Trimming removed 3 bases from V and 6 bases from J, with 15 bases in between. Looked up from germline, CDR1 is MDHEN and CDR2 is SYDVKM. The CDR3 protein is CASSFPGVVVEQYF. DNA for the CDR3: TGTGCCAGCAGTTTCCCAGGGGTAGTGGTCGAGCAGTACTTC.

The genes are TRBV7-6 and TRBJ2-1, with 9 positions matching TRBD2. The J segment lost 0 bases and the V segment lost 0 bases, leaving 6 bases of the junction unmatched. CDR3 size: 18 residues. Germline V gives CDR1 SGHVS, CDR2 FNYEAQ. The DNA of the CDR3 is TGTGCCAGCAGCTTAGCAGGGCGGGAGGGCTTCTCCTACAATGAGCAGTTCTTC. Translating gives CASSLAGREGFSYNEQFF.

The rearrangement links TRBV30 to TRBJ2-1; 7 bases match TRBD2. After removal of 1 base from V and 12 bases from J, the junction contained 12 bases not matched to a gene. The germline V gene encodes CDR1 GTSNPN and CDR2 SVGIG (reference sequence). The CDR3 contains 14 residues. CDR3 sequence: CAWSALRLAEGQFF. The CDR3 DNA reads as TGTGCCTGGAGTGCCCTGAGACTAGCCGAGGGGCAGTTCTTC.

This clone was seen a few times. The rearrangement uses TRBV7-3 and TRBJ2-3; D gene unclear. Germline values: CDR1 SGHTA, CDR2 FQGTGA. V lost 5 bases to trimming and J lost 10 bases, with 16 bases between them. The CDR3 runs 13 residues. In DNA, the CDR3 is TGTGCCAGCAGCCAGCTTGTGTCGGAGCCGCAGTATTTT. It codes for CASSQLVSEPQYF. Complete variable domain (other parts from reference TRBV7-3 and TRBJ2-3): GAGVSQTPSNKVTEKGKYVELRCDPISGHTALYWYRQSLGQGPEFLIYFQGTGAADDSGLPNDRFFAVRPEGSVSTLKIQRTERGDSAVYLCASSQLVSEPQYFGPGTRLTVL.

This rearrangement joins TRBV5-1 to TRBJ2-1; TRBD1 aligns across 8 bases. V was clipped by 4 bases and J by 5 bases; unmatched bases: 5. CDR1 SGHRS and CDR2 YFSETQ come from the germline V gene. The CDR3 has 14 residues. CDR3 region: CASSPDRVDNEQFF. The CDR3 DNA reads as TGCGCCAGCAGCCCGGACAGGGTAGACAATGAGCAGTTCTTC. Combining the CDR3 with reference TRBV5-1 and TRBJ2-1 gives the whole variable domain KAGVTQTPRYLIKTRGQQVTLSCSPISGHRSVSWYQQTPGQGLQFLFEYFSETQRNKGNFPGRFSGRQFSNSRSEMNVSTLELGDSALYLCASSPDRVDNEQFFGPGTRLTVL.

This rearrangement joins TRBV20-1 to TRBJ1-6, with TRBD1 as a possible D gene (5 bases). V lost 3 bases and J lost 1, with 10 bases in between. Germline CDR1 reads DFQATT; CDR2 reads SNEGSKA (reference sequence). The length of the CDR3 is 15 residues. CDR3 nucleotide sequence: TGCAGTGCTAGTGCAGGGATTTCCTATAATTCACCCCTCCACTTT. This gives the protein CSASAGISYNSPLHF.

In DNA form, the CDR3 reads TGTGCCAGCAGCCTATACCTCGGGGGTGATGGCTACACCTTC. Protein product: CASSLYLGGDGYTF. The V gene is TRBV14, the J gene TRBJ1-2, with D possibly matching TRBD1 (5 bases). There are 14 residues in the CDR3. The germline V gene has CDR1 SGHDN and CDR2 FVKESK. Trimming pared 4 bases from V and 6 bases from J, leaving 15 bases between.